Listed below are T cell receptor beta chains from one sample, sequenced in a study of metastatic and nonmetastatic thyroid tumors. TCRdb reprocessed the PCR reads using MiXCR. The table shows 5,500 or so clones, with 28% occurring only once. Source material: adjacent normal tissue. These receptors were obtained from a female donor with papillary thyroid cancer or a benign thyroid nodule (not recorded which). Some clones in this sample may be carry-over from other donors' samples. The conserved cysteine and the conserved F or W are not part of the CDR3 here. The size of a clone is reported for some rows only, either as once, few or many, or as a class for expanded clones.

cdr3_aa: ASSPGLAGVEQF
clone_size: -
j_call: TRBJ2-1
v_call: TRBV19

cdr3_aa: ASTLQGLHPEAF
clone_size: large
j_call: TRBJ1-1
v_call: TRBV6-2/TRBV6-3

cdr3_aa: SARDEEEKLF
clone_size: -
j_call: TRBJ1-4
v_call: TRBV20-1

cdr3_aa: ASSQGGTGRNEQF
clone_size: -
j_call: -
v_call: TRBV4-3

cdr3_aa: ASSPHWGRDKNIQY
clone_size: -
j_call: TRBJ2-4
v_call: TRBV25-1

cdr3_aa: ASSIDSRNTEAF
clone_size: many
j_call: TRBJ1-1
v_call: TRBV19

cdr3_aa: ASSEGAGSTRYEQY
clone_size: few
j_call: TRBJ2-7
v_call: TRBV6-1

cdr3_aa: ASISPWIGETQY
clone_size: once
j_call: TRBJ2-5
v_call: TRBV7-9

cdr3_aa: ASSQSGQGSCSPLH
clone_size: -
j_call: TRBJ1-6
v_call: TRBV4-3

cdr3_aa: ASSRNINQHQH
clone_size: -
j_call: TRBJ1-5
v_call: TRBV9

cdr3_aa: ASSADRVGEKLF
clone_size: -
j_call: TRBJ1-4
v_call: TRBV5-1

cdr3_aa: SADMTSGSEQY
clone_size: -
j_call: TRBJ2-7
v_call: TRBV20-1

cdr3_aa: ASSYVAGGRGDTQY
clone_size: medium-sized
j_call: TRBJ2-3
v_call: TRBV6-5

cdr3_aa: ASSLREAYEQY
clone_size: -
j_call: TRBJ2-7
v_call: TRBV27

cdr3_aa: ASSPREWVSYEQY
clone_size: medium-sized
j_call: TRBJ2-7
v_call: TRBV14

cdr3_aa: AWRPYREFFAEAF
clone_size: many
j_call: TRBJ1-1
v_call: TRBV30

cdr3_aa: ASSSGDLGGEQY
clone_size: -
j_call: TRBJ2-7
v_call: TRBV9

cdr3_aa: ASSLVLAGDNEQF
clone_size: -
j_call: TRBJ2-1
v_call: TRBV5-1

cdr3_aa: ASSVSGGTDTQY
clone_size: many
j_call: TRBJ2-3
v_call: TRBV14

cdr3_aa: ASSQGQAYEQY
clone_size: -
j_call: TRBJ2-7
v_call: TRBV4-1

cdr3_aa: ASSPRA
clone_size: few
j_call: TRBJ2-5
v_call: TRBV7-3

cdr3_aa: AWSASRGSAYEQY
clone_size: -
j_call: TRBJ2-7
v_call: TRBV30

cdr3_aa: ASALPGALSYEQY
clone_size: -
j_call: TRBJ2-7
v_call: TRBV5-1

cdr3_aa: ASSPDRAHYGYT
clone_size: few
j_call: TRBJ1-2
v_call: TRBV6-2/TRBV6-3

cdr3_aa: ASGLARDWSTDTQY
clone_size: medium-sized
j_call: TRBJ2-3
v_call: TRBV12-5

cdr3_aa: ASSITSGIRSYEQY
clone_size: few
j_call: TRBJ2-7
v_call: TRBV11-2

cdr3_aa: ASSLWNRVGQPQH
clone_size: -
j_call: TRBJ1-5
v_call: TRBV28

cdr3_aa: ASSSIGAGYT
clone_size: many
j_call: TRBJ1-2
v_call: TRBV7-2

cdr3_aa: ASSLAWRWTGELF
clone_size: medium-sized
j_call: TRBJ2-2
v_call: TRBV28

cdr3_aa: ASSLLDSPTYEQY
clone_size: -
j_call: TRBJ2-7
v_call: TRBV4-1

cdr3_aa: ASSFLGGAETQY
clone_size: few
j_call: TRBJ2-5
v_call: TRBV3-1

cdr3_aa: SARAGEIAYNSPLH
clone_size: -
j_call: TRBJ1-6
v_call: TRBV20-1

cdr3_aa: ASSPTSGSKNEQF
clone_size: medium-sized
j_call: TRBJ2-1
v_call: TRBV18

cdr3_aa: AWSVGAGGSTDTQY
clone_size: medium-sized
j_call: TRBJ2-3
v_call: TRBV30

cdr3_aa: ASTVGALGEQY
clone_size: -
j_call: TRBJ2-7
v_call: TRBV12-3/TRBV12-4

cdr3_aa: ASSPRDTGYEQY
clone_size: medium-sized
j_call: TRBJ2-7
v_call: TRBV9

cdr3_aa: ASSLGLAGGRSTDTQY
clone_size: -
j_call: TRBJ2-3
v_call: TRBV7-2

cdr3_aa: ASSSQEYGYT
clone_size: few
j_call: TRBJ1-2
v_call: TRBV5-1

cdr3_aa: ASSLAPYNSPLH
clone_size: many
j_call: TRBJ1-6
v_call: TRBV5-1

cdr3_aa: ASSVGSSGNTIY
clone_size: medium-sized
j_call: TRBJ1-3
v_call: TRBV9

cdr3_aa: VSRKSSNPSTDTQY
clone_size: once
j_call: TRBJ2-3
v_call: TRBV2

cdr3_aa: ASSATTGWNQPQH
clone_size: -
j_call: TRBJ1-5
v_call: TRBV9

cdr3_aa: ASRDITDTQY
clone_size: many
j_call: TRBJ2-3
v_call: TRBV25-1

cdr3_aa: SGTGTSGGAAGYEQY
clone_size: few
j_call: TRBJ2-7
v_call: TRBV20-1

cdr3_aa: ASSGNRFGELF
clone_size: -
j_call: TRBJ2-2
v_call: TRBV25-1

cdr3_aa: SARRRDSSYEQY
clone_size: -
j_call: TRBJ2-7
v_call: TRBV20-1

cdr3_aa: SASPSGGYQETQY
clone_size: few
j_call: TRBJ2-5
v_call: TRBV20-1

cdr3_aa: ASSLNPRGMNTEAF
clone_size: medium-sized
j_call: TRBJ1-1
v_call: TRBV7-3

cdr3_aa: ASSFLQGPSYEQY
clone_size: -
j_call: TRBJ2-7
v_call: TRBV11-2

cdr3_aa: ASSTWGLAGRDTQY
clone_size: -
j_call: TRBJ2-3
v_call: TRBV6-1